This TCR beta chain stems from a study of blood T cell repertoires in COVID-19. The wider study: Samples representing acute and convalescent COVID-19 were sourced from the United States, Italy and Spain.

TCRdb's copy holds only in-frame clones and misses some; the assay was immunoSEQ multiplex PCR. Among 130,000 to 150,000 clones listed, 70% to 90% were seen once. V shed 2 bases and J shed 8 bases, with 8 bases lying between them. The CDR3 has 13 residues. In germline, CDR1 is SGDLS, CDR2 YYNGEE. The cohort comprised adults aged about 18 to 100 years residing in around 25 US areas. This receptor was obtained from a woman aged 30 to 39 with acute COVID-19. Sequenced input: PBMCs or T cells enriched from blood (not recorded which). The J gene is TRBJ1-6, the V gene TRBV9; D gene uncertain. CDR3 in amino acids: CASSVLEDSPLHF. The DNA for the CDR3 is TGTGCCAGCAGCGTCTTGGAGGATTCACCCCTCCACTTT.